This T cell receptor (beta chain) was obtained from a study of tumor-infiltrating lymphocytes in primary liver carcinoma. Study as a whole: Participating patients were men and women between 30 and 69 years old.

This CDR3 is built from 16 residues. CDR1 SGHVS and CDR2 FQNEAQ come from the germline V gene. J gave up 8 bases and V 4 bases, and 7 bases lay outside the gene matches. Co-extracting RNA and DNA was done with 20-30 mg of unsorted bulk tissue as input. Tumor regions sampled: superior, inferior, left, right poles, and centre. The template, 450 to 650 ng total RNA, yielded TCR beta cDNA made with a constant-region primer. Three-round nested multiplex PCR performed with slightly modified ARM-PCR produced the TCR beta libraries. The first two PCR rounds, approximately 10 cycles each, used TRBV1-TRBV30 forward primers and a C-beta reverse primer. TCRdb re-called the multiplex PCR reads with MiXCR, one entry per CDR3 protein. This sample has roughly 190,000 distinct CDR3 sequences, with just under 85% found just once. To note about this clonotype: Its antigen is undetermined. A read error is likely, as this CDR3 ends without the conserved phenylalanine or tryptophan.

Study results and caveats: Whereas tumor region pairs overlapped more, tumor-adjacent and tumor-blood pairs overlapped less.

The sequence came from a man aged 35-49 years with primary liver carcinoma and hepatitis B virus infection. This chain connects TRBV7-8 to TRBJ2-3; 15 nucleotides agree with TRBD2. Sequencing was performed on tumor tissue from primary liver carcinoma. CDR3 bases: TGTGCCAGCAGCTCCCACGGGACTAGCGGGAGGAGTACGCAGTATTTG. Its translation is CASSSHGTSGRSTQYL.